This T cell receptor (beta chain) is from a study of technical replicates of blood from a handful of donors. CDR3 length: 15 amino acids. The germline gives CDR1 MGHRA, CDR2 YSYEKL. V lost 1 base and J 5 bases, leaving 12 bases between the germline ends. TCRdb's copy holds only in-frame clones and misses some; the assay was immunoSEQ multiplex PCR. The repertoire holds roughly 100,000 clones, with over 90% as singletons. The sample was T cells isolated from PBMCs. The sequence derives from a human donor in good health. The V call is TRBV4-1, the J call TRBJ2-1; a weak D match, TRBD1 (6 bases). The CDR3 sequence: CASSQGARGHNEQFF. The CDR3 region has the DNA TGCGCCAGCAGCCAAGGGGCCAGGGGCCACAATGAGCAGTTCTTC.